This is a list of T cell receptor beta chains from one sample in a study of shared T cell receptors in the human thymus. Sequencing used immunoSEQ multiplex PCR; TCRdb keeps in-frame clones, though not all of them. The sample records 700,000 or so clones, 80% to 90% being singletons. The same data also contributed to another study, on human thymus T cells.

The sequenced sample was thymocytes. Source of these receptors: a girl under three years old with a congenital heart defect. Each CDR3 is given with its conserved first and last residue. A D gene is named only where the DNA matches it firmly. For some rows the clone size is stated as once, few or many, or as a class when expanded; others skip it.

clone_size,j_call,v_call,d_call,cdr3_aa,cdr3_nt
-,TRBJ1-4,TRBV7-9,-,CASSLDRVSTNEKLFF,TGTGCCAGCAGCTTAGATAGAGTATCAACTAATGAAAAACTGTTTTTT
-,TRBJ1-1,TRBV5-6,TRBD1,CASSLATGFSEAFF,TGTGCCAGCAGCTTGGCGACAGGGTTTAGTGAAGCTTTCTTT
-,TRBJ1-5,TRBV6-6,-,CASSYAGVDQPQHF,TGTGCCAGCAGTTACGCAGGGGTCGATCAGCCCCAGCATTTT
-,TRBJ1-2,TRBV21-1,-,CASSSDRIYGYTF,TGTGCCAGCAGTTCGGACAGGATCTATGGCTACACCTTC
-,TRBJ1-1,TRBV7-9,TRBD1,CASSRGTGRHFRTEAFF,TGTGCCAGCAGCCGCGGGACAGGGCGACATTTTAGGACTGAAGCTTTCTTT
-,TRBJ2-7,TRBV27,TRBD2,CASSFWGGEATYEQYF,TGTGCCAGCAGTTTTTGGGGGGGGGAAGCTACCTACGAGCAGTACTTC
-,TRBJ2-5,TRBV10-2,TRBD2,CASSEGLAGKETQYF,TGCGCCAGCAGTGAGGGTTTAGCGGGGAAGGAGACCCAGTACTTC
-,TRBJ2-6,TRBV5-1,TRBD1,CASSLWGPTGTILRPGANVLTF,TGCGCCAGCAGCTTGTGGGGCCCGACAGGGACGATTCTACGCCCCGGGGCCAACGTCCTGACTTTC
-,TRBJ2-3,TRBV4-1,-,CASSQVAGSGDTQYF,TGCGCCAGCAGCCAAGTCGCCGGGAGTGGAGATACGCAGTATTTT
-,TRBJ1-1,TRBV12-5,TRBD1,CASGLVESTGGAEGGQTEAFF,TGTGCTAGTGGTTTGGTTGAATCGACAGGGGGCGCAGAAGGTGGGCAGACTGAAGCTTTCTTT
-,TRBJ1-1,TRBV6-1,TRBD1,CGWGLAPDRDTEAFF,TGTGGCTGGGGATTAGCGCCGGACAGGGACACTGAAGCTTTCTTT
-,TRBJ1-6,TRBV6-6,-,CASSYQGQSLNSPLHF,TGTGCCAGCAGTTACCAGGGACAAAGCTTGAATTCACCCCTCCACTTT
-,TRBJ1-3,TRBV7-2,TRBD1,CASSLGTGSGNTIYF,TGTGCCAGCAGCTTAGGGACAGGCTCTGGAAACACCATATATTTT
-,TRBJ2-6,TRBV5-8,TRBD1,CASFRQGAAGANVLTF,TGTGCCAGCTTCAGACAGGGGGCGGCCGGGGCCAACGTCCTGACTTTC
-,TRBJ2-1,TRBV7-9,-,CASSHKQGSYNEQFF,TGTGCCAGCAGCCATAAGCAGGGGTCCTACAATGAGCAGTTCTTC
few,TRBJ1-6,TRBV7-9,-,CASSFFGEGSYNSPLHF,TGTGCCAGCAGCTTCTTTGGGGAGGGGAGCTATAATTCACCCCTCCACTTT
-,TRBJ2-3,TRBV27,-,CASSLSVWRGRSDTQYF,TGTGCCAGCAGTTTATCGGTATGGCGGGGGCGATCAGATACGCAGTATTTT
-,TRBJ2-7,TRBV19,TRBD2,CASSGGEMQEPTYEQYF,TGTGCCAGTAGTGGGGGGGAGATGCAGGAGCCAACCTACGAGCAGTACTTC
once,TRBJ1-4,TRBV6-5,TRBD1,CASTTGEEANEKLFF,TGTGCCAGCACGACAGGGGAGGAGGCTAATGAAAAACTGTTTTTT
-,TRBJ1-1,TRBV7-8,-,CASSLVSGGRTEAFF,TGTGCCAGCAGCTTAGTTTCCGGGGGGCGCACTGAAGCTTTCTTT
-,TRBJ1-1,TRBV6-6,TRBD1,CASSPADRAHTEAFF,TGTGCCAGCAGCCCAGCCGACAGGGCCCACACTGAAGCTTTCTTT
once,TRBJ2-3,TRBV5-6,TRBD2,CASSSVLVAGGDTQYF,TGTGCCAGCAGCTCCGTTTTGGTAGCGGGGGGAGATACGCAGTATTTT
-,TRBJ2-3,TRBV12-5,TRBD2,CASGLTSGGSDTQYF,TGTGCTAGTGGTCTCACTAGCGGGGGGTCAGATACGCAGTATTTT
-,TRBJ1-5,TRBV2,-,CASSQRPGNQPQHF,TGTGCCAGCAGCCAAAGACCGGGGAATCAGCCCCAGCATTTT
-,TRBJ2-6,TRBV4-3,TRBD1,CASSQEARQGAPGANVLTF,TGCGCCAGCAGCCAAGAAGCGAGACAGGGGGCGCCTGGGGCCAACGTCCTGACTTTC
few,TRBJ2-1,TRBV11-2,-,CASSLVGGGHYNEQFF,TGTGCCAGCAGCTTAGTTGGCGGGGGACATTACAATGAGCAGTTCTTC
-,TRBJ1-4,TRBV21-1,-,CASSKGWSVNEKLFF,TGTGCCAGCAGCAAAGGTTGGTCAGTTAATGAAAAACTGTTTTTT
-,TRBJ2-3,TRBV29-1,TRBD1,CSAPTGGPFTDTQYF,TGCAGCGCCCCTACAGGGGGTCCTTTCACAGATACGCAGTATTTT
once,TRBJ1-5,TRBV5-6,-,CASSLGSRGASNQPQHF,TGTGCCAGCAGCTTGGGTTCTCGGGGGGCTAGCAATCAGCCCCAGCATTTT
-,TRBJ1-2,TRBV5-1,-,CASSLPPYGYTF,TGCGCCAGCAGTCTACCCCCCTATGGCTACACCTTC
-,TRBJ2-1,TRBV5-6,-,CASSQDRVPHEQFF,TGTGCCAGCAGCCAAGACCGGGTACCCCATGAGCAGTTCTTC
once,TRBJ2-7,TRBV7-9,TRBD1,CASSLSKRDRDSYEQYF,TGTGCCAGCAGCTTAAGTAAACGGGACAGGGACTCCTACGAGCAGTACTTC
-,TRBJ1-1,TRBV10-2,-,CASSGLDRFTEAFF,TGCGCCAGCAGTGGACTTGACAGGTTCACAGAAGCTTTCTTT
-,TRBJ1-1,TRBV7-6,-,CASSPTHRNTEAFF,TGTGCCAGCAGCCCCACACACAGAAACACTGAAGCTTTCTTT
-,TRBJ1-1,TRBV9,-,CASSEITGSYYTEAFF,TGTGCCAGCAGCGAGATCACAGGGTCGTATTACACTGAAGCTTTCTTT
-,TRBJ1-4,TRBV5-1,-,CASSLVGAANEKLFF,TGCGCCAGCAGCTTGGTAGGGGCTGCTAATGAAAAACTGTTTTTT
once,TRBJ2-2,TRBV5-1,-,CASQGYRRTGELFF,TGCGCCAGCCAGGGATACCGACGCACCGGGGAGCTGTTTTTT
-,TRBJ1-2,TRBV28,-,CASSLTTPGGYTF,TGTGCCAGCAGTTTAACGACCCCCGGGGGCTACACCTTC
once,TRBJ2-3,TRBV28,-,CASSLVVTDTQYF,TGTGCCAGCAGTTTGGTAGTCACAGATACGCAGTATTTT
-,TRBJ2-5,TRBV7-8,TRBD1,CASSLGQGARWETQYF,TGTGCCAGCAGCTTGGGACAGGGGGCGAGGTGGGAGACCCAGTACTTC
once,TRBJ1-6,TRBV19,-,CASSSRTANSPLHF,TGTGCCAGTAGTAGCCGGACAGCGAATTCACCCCTCCACTTT
-,TRBJ2-5,TRBV2,TRBD1,CASSEKGAFMFQETQYF,TGTGCCAGCAGTGAAAAGGGGGCGTTTATGTTCCAAGAGACCCAGTACTTC
-,TRBJ2-1,TRBV6-1,-,CASSGRDNPKRPYNEQFF,TGTGCCAGCAGTGGACGGGACAATCCAAAACGTCCCTACAATGAGCAGTTCTTC
-,TRBJ2-7,TRBV18,-,CASSLARGQSSYEQYF,TGTGCCAGCTCACTGGCGAGAGGGCAGTCCTCCTACGAGCAGTACTTC
-,TRBJ1-1,TRBV28,-,CASSLHYPRYTEAFF,TGTGCCAGCAGTTTGCACTATCCGCGGTACACTGAAGCTTTCTTT
-,TRBJ2-1,TRBV6-4,-,CASSESLSVTYPYNEQFF,TGTGCCAGCAGTGAGTCATTATCTGTCACCTACCCCTACAATGAGCAGTTCTTC
-,TRBJ1-1,TRBV7-6,TRBD1,CASSLIGFRGQEGGKAFF,TGTGCCAGCAGCTTGATAGGTTTTCGGGGGCAAGAAGGGGGCAAAGCTTTCTTT
-,TRBJ1-5,TRBV19,TRBD1,CASRKTGTGKNGQPQHF,TGTGCCAGTAGAAAGACCGGGACAGGGAAAAATGGTCAGCCCCAGCATTTT
once,TRBJ1-1,TRBV6-6,-,CATSVRTANTEAFF,TGTGCCACCTCCGTTAGGACAGCCAACACTGAAGCTTTCTTT
few,TRBJ1-2,TRBV4-3,TRBD1,CASSQSPTGDYGYTF,TGCGCCAGCAGCCAATCTCCTACAGGGGACTATGGCTACACCTTC
-,TRBJ1-2,TRBV27,TRBD1,CASIRTGRYGYTF,TGTGCCAGCATCAGGACAGGGCGATATGGCTACACCTTC
-,TRBJ1-1,TRBV5-4,TRBD1,CASSLQGEVGNTEAFF,TGTGCCAGCAGCTTACAGGGGGAGGTGGGGAACACTGAAGCTTTCTTT
once,TRBJ2-7,TRBV2,TRBD1,CASSEAGTGSREQYF,TGTGCCAGCAGTGAAGCTGGGACAGGGTCAAGGGAGCAGTACTTC
-,TRBJ1-2,TRBV5-1,-,CASSAPEGSYGYTF,TGCGCCAGCAGCGCGCCGGAGGGATCTTATGGCTACACCTTC
-,TRBJ1-1,TRBV5-8,TRBD1,CASSLVGTGGWGTEAFF,TGTGCCAGCAGCTTGGTAGGGACAGGGGGCTGGGGCACTGAAGCTTTCTTT
-,TRBJ1-1,TRBV6-1,-,CASSEAGSTEAFF,TGTGCCAGCAGTGAAGCAGGGAGCACTGAAGCTTTCTTT
-,TRBJ1-1,TRBV5-8,-,CASSLFSGNTEAFF,TGTGCCAGCAGCTTGTTTTCAGGGAACACTGAAGCTTTCTTT